The next 24 T cell receptor beta chains were all read from a single sample in a study of CD8 T cells in ankylosing spondylitis. TCRdb re-derived calls from the 5' RACE reads in MiXCR, one entry per CDR3 protein. The table lists approximately 250,000 distinct CDR3 sequences, 24% of them singletons. The sequencing sample was made of blood, either unsorted or a sorted T cell fraction (not recorded which). The receptors shown here come from a male donor with ankylosing spondylitis or in good health (not recorded which).

This clonotype was seen only a few times. This CDR3 reads CASSSIYEQYF. CDR3 coding DNA: TGTGCCAGCAGTTCGATCTACGAGCAGTACTTC. The chain is built from TRBV12-3 or TRBV12-4 and TRBJ2-7; D unclear. Trimming took off 4 bases at V and 3 bases at J, with 4 bases between the two ends. The CDR3 extends over 11 amino acids.

This clonotype was seen at least ten times. The chain joins TRBV12-3 or TRBV12-4 to TRBJ2-2, with D possibly being TRBD1 (5 bases). The CDR3 is made up of 14 amino acids. Trimming pared 7 bases from V and 3 bases from J, leaving 12 bases between. The CDR3 DNA reads as TGTGCCAGCATCAGGCAGGGCTACACCGGGGAGCTGTTTTTT. Translating gives CASIRQGYTGELFF.

In this sample, this clonotype turned up a few times. CDR3 DNA sequence: TGCAGTGCTCCCATCGGGGGGTACCAAGAGACCCAGTACTTC. Protein sequence: CSAPIGGYQETQYF. This sequence joins TRBV20-1 and TRBJ2-5, with TRBD2 matching 7 bases. In germline, CDR1 is DFQATT, CDR2 SNEGSKA (reference sequence). V gave up 5 bases and J gave up 0 bases; unmatched junction bases: 6. This CDR3 contains 14 residues.

This clonotype was observed a handful of times. V and J are TRBV20-1 and TRBJ1-4; D gene ambiguous. CDR1 and CDR2 (germline): DFQATT, SNEGSKA (reference sequence). Trimming cost V 3 bases and J 4 bases, with 9 bases left between them. This CDR3 region has 13 residues. Here the CDR3 DNA reads TGCAGTGCTAGTCTACCGCGTAATGAAAAACTGTTTTTT. The encoded protein is CSASLPRNEKLFF.

The chain uses TRBV5-1 and TRBJ2-7; possible D gene TRBD2, 5 bases. Germline loops: CDR1 SGHRS, CDR2 YFSETQ. Trimming removed 7 bases at V and 2 bases at J, with 10 bases between. The CDR3 runs to 12 residues. CDR3 sequence: CASRGQAYEQYF. Here the CDR3 DNA reads TGCGCCAGCCGCGGGCAGGCCTACGAGCAGTACTTC.

The genes are TRBV19 and TRBJ1-1, with no clear D. V gave up 4 bases and J gave up 1 base, with 10 bases separating them. Looked up from germline, CDR1 is LNHDA and CDR2 is SQIVND (reference sequence). This CDR3 contains 14 residues. CDR3 nucleotide sequence: TGTGCCAGTAGTACGGTTTACCCGAACACTGAAGCTTTCTTT. Amino acid sequence: CASSTVYPNTEAFF.

This clonotype has only one observation. The V call is TRBV19, the J call TRBJ1-5; D is ambiguous. CDR1 is LNHDA, CDR2 SQIVND, per germline (reference sequence). The V and J ends lost 2 bases and 5 bases respectively, with 4 bases between them. There are 12 residues in the CDR3. The CDR3 sequence: CASSIFDQPQHF. DNA for the CDR3: TGTGCCAGTAGTATATTCGATCAGCCCCAGCATTTT.

The rearrangement links TRBV29-1 to TRBJ2-2; no definite D call. CDR1 is SQVTM and CDR2 is ANQGSEA in the germline V gene. This CDR3 contains 14 residues. With 1 base removed from V and 4 bases from J, the gap between germline ends came to 10 bases. CDR3 DNA: TGCAGCGTTGAAGTGTGGGCAGGCACCGGGGAGCTGTTTTTT. It encodes CSVEVWAGTGELFF.

This clonotype was picked up many times. The chain uses TRBV12-3 or TRBV12-4 and TRBJ1-5; D is uncertain. Trimming took off 0 bases at V and 0 bases at J, with 9 bases between the two ends. The CDR3 is made up of 16 amino acids. The chain's CDR3 is CASSLAVTLSNQPQHF. The CDR3 region has the DNA TGTGCCAGCAGTTTAGCAGTTACCCTTAGCAATCAGCCCCAGCATTTT.

This clonotype was observed a handful of times. This chain connects TRBV18 to TRBJ2-3; TRBD2 agrees at 15 bases. CDR1 KGHSH and CDR2 LQKENI come from the germline V gene. The CDR3 runs to 18 residues. J was trimmed by 2 bases and V by 3 bases; bases with no gene match: 6. For the CDR3, the DNA is TGTGCCAGCTCACCGATCGGACTAGCGGGGGGGAACACAGATACGCAGTATTTT. It translates to CASSPIGLAGGNTDTQYF.

Of note for this clonotype: A read error is possible here, since a much larger clone lies one base away. The chain uses TRBV20-1 and TRBJ2-3; 9 bases agree with TRBD2. The germline V gene encodes CDR1 DFQATT and CDR2 SNEGSKA (reference sequence). CDR3 size: 16 residues. Trimming removed 5 bases from V and 2 bases from J; junction bases left unmatched: 11. The CDR3 DNA reads as TGCAGTGCTCAGGGCGGGGGGGCATCTGACACAGATACGCAGTATTTT. It yields the protein CSAQGGGASDTDTQYF.

This clonotype was observed a single time. The rearrangement uses TRBV10-3 and TRBJ1-2; 8 nucleotides agree with TRBD1. Trimming at V came to 7 bases and at J to 1 base, leaving 5 bases not matched to a gene. This CDR3 region has 14 residues. Germline V gene sequence: CDR1 ENHRY, CDR2 SYGVKD. The CDR3 DNA follows: TGTGCCATCAAAGGACAGGGACATAACTATGGCTACACCTTC. Amino acid sequence: CAIKGQGHNYGYTF.

Concerning this clonotype: This sequence may be a read error, since a much larger clone differs from it by one base. CDR3 sequence reads: CASSAAENSPLHF. The CDR3 DNA reads TGTGCCAGCAGTGCAGCGGAGAATTCACCCCTCCACTTT. The chain couples TRBV2 to TRBJ1-6; the D is unclear. Trimming left V 4 bases short and J 7 bases short, with 8 bases between. Germline V gene lookup returns CDR1 SNHLY and CDR2 FYNNEI. The CDR3 contains 13 residues. Full variable domain (remainder filled in from reference TRBV2 and TRBJ1-6): EPEVTQTPSHQVTQMGQEVILRCVPISNHLYFYWYRQILGQKVEFLVSFYNNEISEKSEIFDDQFSVERPDGSNFTLKIRSTKLEDSAMYFCASSAAENSPLHFGNGTRLTVT.

The CDR3 spells CASSLDSGAETQYF. The CDR3 DNA is TGTGCCAGCAGCTTAGATTCAGGGGCAGAGACCCAGTACTTC. The gene calls are TRBV7-7 and TRBJ2-5; tentative D call: TRBD1 (6 bases). The CDR3 contains 14 residues. Trimming removed 1 base at V and 4 bases at J, with 10 bases between. In germline, CDR1 is SSHAT, CDR2 FNYEAQ (reference sequence).

This clonotype was seen a few times. The rearrangement uses TRBV20-1 and TRBJ2-5; 12 nucleotides line up with TRBD1. Germline CDR1 DFQATT, CDR2 SNEGSKA (reference sequence). V lost 5 bases and J lost 4; bases outside the gene matches: 2. This CDR3 is built from 13 residues. Here the CDR3 DNA reads TGCAGTGCTTGGGACAGGGGGCCAGAGACCCAGTACTTC. The encoded protein is CSAWDRGPETQYF.

The rearrangement links TRBV5-1 to TRBJ2-3; 7 bases line up with TRBD1. Unmatched junction bases numbered 6, after V lost 5 bases and J lost 0 bases. The germline CDR1 and CDR2 sequences are SGHRS and YFSETQ. The CDR3 contains 15 residues. This CDR3 is CASRTDRASTDTQYF. In nucleotides, the CDR3 is TGCGCCAGCAGAACCGACAGGGCTAGCACAGATACGCAGTATTTT.

The chain has TRBV5-6 and TRBJ2-5, with TRBD2 as a possible D gene (7 bases). Germline V CDR1 and CDR2: SGHDT, YYEEEE. The CDR3 contains 14 residues. V shed 4 bases and J shed 3 bases, with 13 bases lying between them. In nucleotides, the CDR3 is TGTGCCAGCAGCCGGGGAGGGGGGAAAGAGACCCAGTACTTC. This encodes CASSRGGGKETQYF.

Ten or more counts support this clonotype. This chain joins TRBV12-3 or TRBV12-4 and TRBJ1-3; D uncertain. This CDR3 has 14 amino acids. Trimming stripped 1 base from V and 6 bases from J, with 10 bases between. CDR3 sequence reads: CASSLGPSLNTIYF. DNA of the CDR3: TGTGCCAGCAGTTTAGGGCCAAGCCTAAACACCATATATTTT.

This clonotype was observed once. The rearrangement links TRBV6-6 to TRBJ2-1, with TRBD1 as a possible D gene (5 bases). V was shortened by 7 bases and J by 10 bases, with 14 bases between the two germline ends. The CDR3 has 12 residues. Per the germline V gene, CDR1 is MNHNY and CDR2 is SVGAGI (reference sequence). The CDR3 region is CASTPDSREQFF. CDR3 nucleotide sequence: TGTGCCAGCACCCCAGACAGTCGGGAGCAGTTCTTC.

The rearrangement joins TRBV28 to TRBJ1-1; a weak D match, TRBD1 (5 bases). V gave up 4 bases and J gave up 3 bases, with 12 bases separating them. Germline values: CDR1 MDHEN, CDR2 SYDVKM. This CDR3 has 14 amino acids. The CDR3 sequence: CASSSPGGHTEAFF. The CDR3 coding sequence is TGTGCCAGCAGTTCCCCGGGGGGTCACACTGAAGCTTTCTTT.

This rearrangement joins TRBV15 to TRBJ2-5; D may be TRBD1 or TRBD2 (5 bases each). Germline CDR1 reads LNHNV; CDR2 reads YYDKDF (reference sequence). CDR3 length: 14 residues. Trimming cost V 0 bases and J 10 bases, with 15 bases left between them. Here the CDR3 DNA reads TGTGCCACCAGCAGAGATCGGCCCGGGGACGACCAGTACTTC. Protein product: CATSRDRPGDDQYF.

The chain joins TRBV20-1 to TRBJ1-6; TRBD1 aligns across 9 bases. This CDR3 is built from 15 residues. CDR1 and CDR2 from the germline V gene are DFQATT and SNEGSKA (reference sequence). Trimming cost V 5 bases and J 5 bases; bases outside gene matches: 7. The CDR3 reads CSAERDRGDNSPLHF. The CDR3 nucleotides are TGCAGTGCTGAAAGAGACAGGGGGGATAATTCACCCCTCCACTTT.

The chain joins TRBV20-1 to TRBJ2-5; 10 bases fit TRBD2. The junction had 9 bases not matched to a gene; V was cut back by 1 base and J by 1 base. The CDR3 loop spans 17 amino acids. Germline CDR1 is DFQATT and CDR2 is SNEGSKA (reference sequence). CDR3 sequence reads: CSARGGLAGAIQETQYF. The CDR3, as DNA: TGCAGTGCTAGAGGGGGGCTAGCGGGGGCTATCCAAGAGACCCAGTACTTC.

This clonotype was found many times. This chain uses TRBV20-1 with TRBJ2-7; D might be TRBD2 (5 bases). V lost 2 bases, J lost 0 bases, and 14 bases lay in between. This CDR3 spans 15 amino acids. The germline CDR1 and CDR2 sequences are DFQATT and SNEGSKA (reference sequence). The CDR3 spells CSARPLSGSSYEQYF. The CDR3 nucleotides are TGCAGTGCTAGACCACTTTCGGGGAGCTCCTACGAGCAGTACTTC.